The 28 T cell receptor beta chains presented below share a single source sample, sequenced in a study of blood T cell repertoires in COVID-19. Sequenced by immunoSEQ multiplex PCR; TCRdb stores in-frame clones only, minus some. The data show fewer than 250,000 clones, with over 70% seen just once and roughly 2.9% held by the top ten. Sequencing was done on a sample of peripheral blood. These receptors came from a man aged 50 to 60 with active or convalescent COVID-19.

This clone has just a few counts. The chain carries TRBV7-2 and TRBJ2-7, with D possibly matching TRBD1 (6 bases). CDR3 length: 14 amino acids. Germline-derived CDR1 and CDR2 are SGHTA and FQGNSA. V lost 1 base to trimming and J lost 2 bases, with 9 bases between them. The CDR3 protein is CASSLGSGAYEQYF. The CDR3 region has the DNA TGTGCCAGCAGCTTAGGGTCAGGGGCCTACGAGCAGTACTTC.

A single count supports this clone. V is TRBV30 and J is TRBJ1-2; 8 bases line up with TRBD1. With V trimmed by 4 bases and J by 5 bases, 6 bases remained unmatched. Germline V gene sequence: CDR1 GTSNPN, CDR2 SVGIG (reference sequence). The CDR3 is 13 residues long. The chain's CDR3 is CAWTPDRGYGYTF. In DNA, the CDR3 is TGTGCCTGGACTCCAGACAGGGGATATGGCTACACCTTC.

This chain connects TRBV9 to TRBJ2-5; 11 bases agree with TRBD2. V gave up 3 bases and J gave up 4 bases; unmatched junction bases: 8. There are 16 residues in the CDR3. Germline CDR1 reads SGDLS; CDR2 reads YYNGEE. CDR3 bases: TGTGCCAGCAGCGCGGACCTACTAGCGGGAGTAGAGACCCAGTACTTC. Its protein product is CASSADLLAGVETQYF.

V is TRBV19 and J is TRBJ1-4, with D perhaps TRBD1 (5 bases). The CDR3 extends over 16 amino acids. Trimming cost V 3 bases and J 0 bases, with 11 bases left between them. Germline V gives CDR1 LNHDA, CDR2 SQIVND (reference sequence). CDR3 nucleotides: TGTGCCAGTAGTATGGGTTCAGGGTCAACTAATGAAAAACTGTTTTTT. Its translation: CASSMGSGSTNEKLFF.

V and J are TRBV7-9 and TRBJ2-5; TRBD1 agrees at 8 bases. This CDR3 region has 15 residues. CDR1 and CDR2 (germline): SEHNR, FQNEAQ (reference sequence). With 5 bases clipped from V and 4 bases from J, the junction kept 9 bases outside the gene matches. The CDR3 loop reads CASSQTGAAGETQYF. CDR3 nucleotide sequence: TGTGCCAGCAGCCAGACAGGGGCGGCGGGAGAGACCCAGTACTTC.

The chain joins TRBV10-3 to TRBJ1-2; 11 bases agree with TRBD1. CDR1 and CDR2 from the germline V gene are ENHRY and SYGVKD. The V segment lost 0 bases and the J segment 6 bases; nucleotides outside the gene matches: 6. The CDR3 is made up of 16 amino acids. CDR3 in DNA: TGTGCCATCAGTGAGTCGGACAGGGGGCTGTTCGATGGCTACACCTTC. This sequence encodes CAISESDRGLFDGYTF.

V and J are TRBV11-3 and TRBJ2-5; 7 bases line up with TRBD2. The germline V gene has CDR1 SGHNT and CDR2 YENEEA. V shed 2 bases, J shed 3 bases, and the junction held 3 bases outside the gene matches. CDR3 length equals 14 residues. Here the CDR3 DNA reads TGTGCCAGCAGCTTAAGCGGGGATAAAGAGACCCAGTACTTC. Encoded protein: CASSLSGDKETQYF.

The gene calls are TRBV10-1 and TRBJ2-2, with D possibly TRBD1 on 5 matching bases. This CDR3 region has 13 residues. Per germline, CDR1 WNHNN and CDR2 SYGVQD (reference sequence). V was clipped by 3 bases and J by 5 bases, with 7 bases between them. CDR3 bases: TGCGCCAGCAGTGAATACAGGACCGGGGAGCTGTTTTTT. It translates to CASSEYRTGELFF.

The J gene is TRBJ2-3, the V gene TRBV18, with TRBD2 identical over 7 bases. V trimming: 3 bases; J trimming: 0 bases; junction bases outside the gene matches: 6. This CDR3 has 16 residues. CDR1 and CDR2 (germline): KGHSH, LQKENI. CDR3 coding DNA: TGTGCCAGCTCACCGTTGGGAGCGGGGAGCACAGATACGCAGTATTTT. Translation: CASSPLGAGSTDTQYF.

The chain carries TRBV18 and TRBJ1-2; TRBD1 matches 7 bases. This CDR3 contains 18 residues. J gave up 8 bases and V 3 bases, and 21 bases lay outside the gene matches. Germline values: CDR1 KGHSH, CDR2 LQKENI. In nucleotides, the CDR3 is TGTGCCAGCTCACCTCTAACGGCGGAAACAGGGGTGCCGAGGGGCTACACCTTC. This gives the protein CASSPLTAETGVPRGYTF.

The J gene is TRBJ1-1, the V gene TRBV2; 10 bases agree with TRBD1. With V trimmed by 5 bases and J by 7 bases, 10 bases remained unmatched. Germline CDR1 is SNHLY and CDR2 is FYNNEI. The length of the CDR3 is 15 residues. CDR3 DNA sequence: TGTGCCAGCAGTTACGCTGGACAGGGGGATGTTGAAGCTTTCTTT. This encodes CASSYAGQGDVEAFF.

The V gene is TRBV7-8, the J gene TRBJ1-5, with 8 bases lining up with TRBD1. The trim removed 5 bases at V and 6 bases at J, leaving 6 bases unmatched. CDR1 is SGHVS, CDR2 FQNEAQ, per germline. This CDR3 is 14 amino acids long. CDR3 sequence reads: CASSPDRGSQPQHF. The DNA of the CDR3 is TGTGCCAGCAGCCCAGACAGGGGCAGTCAGCCCCAGCATTTT.

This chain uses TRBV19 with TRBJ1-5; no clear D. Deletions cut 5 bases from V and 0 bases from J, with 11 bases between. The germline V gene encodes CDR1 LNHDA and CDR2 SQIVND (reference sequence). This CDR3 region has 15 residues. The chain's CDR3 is CASSAAGNSNQPQHF. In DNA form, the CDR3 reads TGTGCCAGTAGTGCGGCGGGCAATAGCAATCAGCCCCAGCATTTT.

The CDR3 nucleotides read TGCGCCAGCAGCTTGGAAGGGACTCCCAGCTCCTACAATGAGCAGTTCTTC. Translating it yields CASSLEGTPSSYNEQFF. This chain connects TRBV5-1 to TRBJ2-1; a possible D gene is TRBD2 (6 bases). This CDR3 region has 17 residues. V was shortened by 0 bases and J by 0 bases, with 13 bases between the two germline ends. Germline CDR1 SGHRS, CDR2 YFSETQ.

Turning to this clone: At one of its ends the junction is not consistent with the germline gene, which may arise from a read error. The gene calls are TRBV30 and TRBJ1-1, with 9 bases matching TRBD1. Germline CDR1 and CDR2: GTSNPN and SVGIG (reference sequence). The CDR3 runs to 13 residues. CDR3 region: CAWRVQGATEAFF. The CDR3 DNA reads TGTGCCTGGCGTGTACAGGGGGCGACTGAAGCTTTCTTT.

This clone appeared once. CDR3 in amino acids: CASSLEGPPEETQYF. The CDR3, as DNA: TGTGCCAGCAGCTTAGAGGGGCCACCAGAAGAGACCCAGTACTTC. The chain combines TRBV11-3 with TRBJ2-5; D is possibly TRBD1 (5 bases). Per the germline V gene, CDR1 is SGHNT and CDR2 is YENEEA. This CDR3 spans 15 amino acids. V lost 0 bases and J 3 bases, leaving 11 bases between the germline ends.

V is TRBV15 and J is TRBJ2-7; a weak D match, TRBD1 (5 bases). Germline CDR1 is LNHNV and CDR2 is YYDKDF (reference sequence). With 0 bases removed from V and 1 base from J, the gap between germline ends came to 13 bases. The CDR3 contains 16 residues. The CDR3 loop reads CATSRDASRTSYEQYF. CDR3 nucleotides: TGTGCCACCAGCAGAGATGCAAGCCGGACATCCTACGAGCAGTACTTC.

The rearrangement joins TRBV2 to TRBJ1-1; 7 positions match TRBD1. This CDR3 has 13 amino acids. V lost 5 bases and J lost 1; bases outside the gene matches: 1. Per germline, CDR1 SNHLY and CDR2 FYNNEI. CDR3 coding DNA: TGTGCCAGCAGTCGACAGGGGAACACTGAAGCTTTCTTT. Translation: CASSRQGNTEAFF. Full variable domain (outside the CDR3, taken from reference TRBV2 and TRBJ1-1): EPEVTQTPSHQVTQMGQEVILRCVPISNHLYFYWYRQILGQKVEFLVSFYNNEISEKSEIFDDQFSVERPDGSNFTLKIRSTKLEDSAMYFCASSRQGNTEAFFGQGTRLTVV.

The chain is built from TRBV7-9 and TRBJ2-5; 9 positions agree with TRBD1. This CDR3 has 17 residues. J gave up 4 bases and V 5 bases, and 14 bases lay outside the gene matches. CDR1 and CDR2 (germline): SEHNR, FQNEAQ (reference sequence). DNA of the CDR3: TGTGCCAGCAGCCCGGGAGAGGACAGGGGCAGAGGAGAGACCCAGTACTTC. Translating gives CASSPGEDRGRGETQYF.

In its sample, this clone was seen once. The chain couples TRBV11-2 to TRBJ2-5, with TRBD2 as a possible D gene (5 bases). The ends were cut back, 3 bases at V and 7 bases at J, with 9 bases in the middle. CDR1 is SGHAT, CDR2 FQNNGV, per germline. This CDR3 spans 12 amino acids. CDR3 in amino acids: CASSFQRGTQYF. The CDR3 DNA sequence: TGTGCCAGCAGCTTTCAACGGGGGACCCAGTACTTC.

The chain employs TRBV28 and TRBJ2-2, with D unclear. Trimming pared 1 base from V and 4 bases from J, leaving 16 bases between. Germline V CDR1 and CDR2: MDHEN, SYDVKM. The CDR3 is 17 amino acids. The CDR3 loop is CASSLLKARDFTGELFF. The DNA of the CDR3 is TGTGCCAGCAGTTTATTGAAAGCGCGTGACTTCACCGGGGAGCTGTTTTTT.

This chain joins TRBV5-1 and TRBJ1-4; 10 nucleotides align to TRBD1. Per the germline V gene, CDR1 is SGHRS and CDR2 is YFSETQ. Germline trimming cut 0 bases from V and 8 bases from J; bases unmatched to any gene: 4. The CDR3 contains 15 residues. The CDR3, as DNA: TGCGCCAGCAGCTTGGGAGACAGGGGGCGAGAAAAACTGTTTTTT. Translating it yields CASSLGDRGREKLFF.

The CDR3 DNA follows: TGTGCCAGCTCGCTAGCGGGGGAGGGAGAGCAGTACTTC. Amino acid sequence: CASSLAGEGEQYF. The chain couples TRBV18 to TRBJ2-7; TRBD2 agrees at 10 bases. Looked up from germline, CDR1 is KGHSH and CDR2 is LQKENI. V trimming: 6 bases; J trimming: 7 bases; junction bases outside the gene matches: 6. The CDR3 has 13 amino acids.

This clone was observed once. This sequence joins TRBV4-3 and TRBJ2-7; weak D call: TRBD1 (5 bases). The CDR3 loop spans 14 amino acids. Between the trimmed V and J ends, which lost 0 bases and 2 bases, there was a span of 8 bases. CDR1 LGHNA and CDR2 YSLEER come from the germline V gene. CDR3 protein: CASSQDQGTYEQYF. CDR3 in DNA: TGCGCCAGCAGCCAAGATCAGGGCACCTACGAGCAGTACTTC.

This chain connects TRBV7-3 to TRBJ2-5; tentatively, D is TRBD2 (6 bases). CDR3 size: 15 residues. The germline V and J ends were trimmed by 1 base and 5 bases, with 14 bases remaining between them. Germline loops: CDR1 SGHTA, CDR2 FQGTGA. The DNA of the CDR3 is TGTGCCAGCAGCTTAATTGCAGGGAGGATGGAGACCCAGTACTTC. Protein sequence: CASSLIAGRMETQYF.

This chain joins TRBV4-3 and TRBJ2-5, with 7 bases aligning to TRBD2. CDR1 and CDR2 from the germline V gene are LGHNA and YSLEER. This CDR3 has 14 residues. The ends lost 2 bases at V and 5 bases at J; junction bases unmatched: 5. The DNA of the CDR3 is TGCGCCAGCAGCCAAAGATGGGGGGGGGAGACCCAGTACTTC. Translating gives CASSQRWGGETQYF.

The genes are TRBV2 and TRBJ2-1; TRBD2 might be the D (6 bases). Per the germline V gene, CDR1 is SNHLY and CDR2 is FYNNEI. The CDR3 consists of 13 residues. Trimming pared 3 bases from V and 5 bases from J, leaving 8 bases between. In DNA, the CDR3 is TGTGCCAGCAGTGAGTTAGCGGACAATGAGCAGTTCTTC. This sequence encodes CASSELADNEQFF.

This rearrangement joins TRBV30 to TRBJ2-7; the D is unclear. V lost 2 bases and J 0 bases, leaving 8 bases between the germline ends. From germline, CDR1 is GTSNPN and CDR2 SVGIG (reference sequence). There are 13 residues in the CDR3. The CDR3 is CAWSPGTSYEQYF. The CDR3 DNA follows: TGTGCCTGGAGTCCAGGTACCTCCTACGAGCAGTACTTC. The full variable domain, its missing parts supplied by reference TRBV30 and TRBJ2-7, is SQTIHQWPATLVQPVGSPLSLECTVEGTSNPNLYWYRQAAGRGLQLLFYSVGIGQISSEVPQNLSASRPQDRQFILSSKKLLLSDSGFYLCAWSPGTSYEQYFGPGTRLTVT.